This TCR beta chain was profiled in a study of early T cells in non-severe SARS-CoV-2 infection. The wider study: The study sequenced bulk RNA from unsorted whole blood, with chains unpaired.

Separate cDNA molecules each had unique molecular identifiers attached to them. Each CDR3 protein gets one entry after TCRdb re-called the 5' RACE reads with MiXCR. The sample includes 30,000 or so distinct CDR3 sequences, approximately 5% of them seen just once. This clonotype has more than one count but fewer than ten. Its antigen is undetermined. Study conclusions and caveats: VDJdb matches were skewed toward anti-spike CD8 T cell responses.

The length of the CDR3 is 14 residues. The germline CDR1 and CDR2 sequences are MNHNS and SASEGT. The germline V and J ends were trimmed by 6 bases and 4 bases, with 13 bases remaining between them. Sequenced sample: whole blood. This TCR was sampled from an adult who was a healthcare worker with PCR-confirmed SARS-CoV-2 infection or an uninfected control (not recorded which). The chain carries TRBV6-1 and TRBJ1-3; a possible D gene is TRBD1 (5 bases). This chain's CDR3 is CASSYTWDGNTIYF. The CDR3 DNA follows: TGTGCCAGCAGCTATACATGGGACGGAAACACCATATATTTT.